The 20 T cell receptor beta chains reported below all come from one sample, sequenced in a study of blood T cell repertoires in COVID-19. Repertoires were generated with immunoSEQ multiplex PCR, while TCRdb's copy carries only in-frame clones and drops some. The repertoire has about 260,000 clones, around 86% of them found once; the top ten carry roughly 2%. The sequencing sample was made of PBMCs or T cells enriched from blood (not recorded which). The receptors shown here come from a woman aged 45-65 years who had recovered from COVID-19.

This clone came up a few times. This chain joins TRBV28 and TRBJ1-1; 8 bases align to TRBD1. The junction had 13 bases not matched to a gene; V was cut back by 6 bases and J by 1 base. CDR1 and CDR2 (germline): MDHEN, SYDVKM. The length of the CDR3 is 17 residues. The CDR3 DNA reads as TGTGCCAGCAGACAGGGGGAAAGTCAGTTTGGGAACACTGAAGCTTTCTTT. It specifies CASRQGESQFGNTEAFF.

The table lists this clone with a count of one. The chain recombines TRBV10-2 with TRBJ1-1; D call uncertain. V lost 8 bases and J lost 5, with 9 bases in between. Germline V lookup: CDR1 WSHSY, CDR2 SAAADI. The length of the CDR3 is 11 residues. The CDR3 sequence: CASRPGTEAFF. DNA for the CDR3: TGCGCCAGCCGACCGGGAACTGAAGCTTTCTTT.

CDR3 in DNA: TGTGCCTGGTACCGGGGGGGGTTGTATTCACCCCTCCACTTT. It yields the protein CAWYRGGLYSPLHF. The chain couples TRBV30 to TRBJ1-6; possible D gene TRBD1, 5 bases. The CDR3 length is 14 residues. V was clipped by 5 bases and J by 8 bases, with 16 bases between them. Per germline, CDR1 GTSNPN and CDR2 SVGIG (reference sequence). The full variable domain, with the rest looked up from reference TRBV30 and TRBJ1-6, is SQTIHQWPATLVQPVGSPLSLECTVEGTSNPNLYWYRQAAGRGLQLLFYSVGIGQISSEVPQNLSASRPQDRQFILSSKKLLLSDSGFYLCAWYRGGLYSPLHFGNGTRLTVT.

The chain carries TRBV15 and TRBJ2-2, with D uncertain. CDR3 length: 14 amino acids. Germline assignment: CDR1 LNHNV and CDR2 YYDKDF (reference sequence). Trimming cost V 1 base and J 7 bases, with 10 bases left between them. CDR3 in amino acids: CATSRVRSGGELFF. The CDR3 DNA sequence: TGTGCCACCAGCAGAGTAAGGTCGGGCGGGGAGCTGTTTTTT.

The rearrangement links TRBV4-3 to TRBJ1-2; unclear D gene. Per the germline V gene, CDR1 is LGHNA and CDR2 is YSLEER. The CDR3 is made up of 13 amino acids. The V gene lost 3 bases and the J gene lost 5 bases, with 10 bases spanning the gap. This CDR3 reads CASSQQIQYGYTF. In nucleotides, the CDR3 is TGCGCCAGCAGCCAGCAGATCCAGTATGGCTACACCTTC.

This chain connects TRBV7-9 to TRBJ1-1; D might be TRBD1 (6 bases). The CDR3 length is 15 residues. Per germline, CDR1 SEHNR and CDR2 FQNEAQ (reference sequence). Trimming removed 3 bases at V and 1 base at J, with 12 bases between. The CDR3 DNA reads TGTGCCAGCAGCTTCCCGACAGGACAGAACACTGAAGCTTTCTTT. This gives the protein CASSFPTGQNTEAFF.

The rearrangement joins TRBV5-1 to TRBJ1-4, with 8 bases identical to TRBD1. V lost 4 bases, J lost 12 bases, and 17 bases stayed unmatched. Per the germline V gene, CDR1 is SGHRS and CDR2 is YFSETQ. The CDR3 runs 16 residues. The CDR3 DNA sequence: TGCGCCAGCAGCCCAGGGGGCTCAGGGTCCCGCGGGGAACTGTTTTTT. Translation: CASSPGGSGSRGELFF.

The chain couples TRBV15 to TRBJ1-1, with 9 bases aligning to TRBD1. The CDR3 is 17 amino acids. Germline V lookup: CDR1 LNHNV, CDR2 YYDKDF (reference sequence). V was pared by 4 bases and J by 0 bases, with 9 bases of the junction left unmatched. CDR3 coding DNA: TGTGCCACCAGCATGGACAGGGGCTTCCCATTGAACACTGAAGCTTTCTTT. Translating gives CATSMDRGFPLNTEAFF.

Written as DNA, the CDR3 is TGTGCCAGCAGCCCATCCGGGACAGGGAGGGAAAAACTGTTTTTT. Protein: CASSPSGTGREKLFF. This chain connects TRBV11-2 to TRBJ1-4; the match to TRBD1 covers 9 bases. Germline CDR1 and CDR2: SGHAT and FQNNGV. The CDR3 has 15 residues. V shed 5 bases, J shed 8 bases, and the junction held 9 bases outside the gene matches. Drawing the rest from reference TRBV11-2 and TRBJ1-4, the complete variable domain is EAGVAQSPRYKIIEKRQSVAFWCNPISGHATLYWYQQILGQGPKLLIQFQNNGVVDDSQLPKDRFSAERLKGVDSTLKIQPAKLEDSAVYLCASSPSGTGREKLFFGSGTQLSVL.

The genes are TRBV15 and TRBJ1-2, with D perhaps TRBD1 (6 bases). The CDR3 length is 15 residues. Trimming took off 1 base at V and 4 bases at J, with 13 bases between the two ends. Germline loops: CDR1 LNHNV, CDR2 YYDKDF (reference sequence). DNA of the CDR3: TGTGCCACCAGCAGAGTCGGGGGGCGCGGCTATGGCTACACCTTC. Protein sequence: CATSRVGGRGYGYTF.

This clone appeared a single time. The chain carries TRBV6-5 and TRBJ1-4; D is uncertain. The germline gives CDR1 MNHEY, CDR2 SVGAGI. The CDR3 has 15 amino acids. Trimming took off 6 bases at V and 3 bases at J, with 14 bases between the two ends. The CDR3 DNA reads TGTGCCAGCAGACCAGTAGGGAGGGCTAATGAAAAACTGTTTTTT. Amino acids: CASRPVGRANEKLFF.

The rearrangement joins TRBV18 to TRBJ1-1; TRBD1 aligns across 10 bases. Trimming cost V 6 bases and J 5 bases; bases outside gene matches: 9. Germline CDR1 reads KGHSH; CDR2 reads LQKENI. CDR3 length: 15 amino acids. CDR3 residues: CASSRDRGPRTEAFF. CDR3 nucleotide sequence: TGTGCCAGCTCTCGCGACAGGGGGCCGAGGACTGAAGCTTTCTTT.

Written as DNA, the CDR3 is TGTGCCAGCAGCTTAGCCACAGGGGTATTAGGGACCGGGGAGCTGTTTTTT. It yields the protein CASSLATGVLGTGELFF. V and J are TRBV13 and TRBJ2-2; 7 positions agree with TRBD1. The J segment lost 5 bases and the V segment lost 1 base, leaving 10 bases of the junction unmatched. Per germline, CDR1 PRHDT and CDR2 FYEKMQ (reference sequence). The CDR3 is 17 residues long. Together with reference TRBV13 and TRBJ2-2, the CDR3 gives the full variable domain: AAGVIQSPRHLIKEKRETATLKCYPIPRHDTVYWYQQGPGQDPQFLISFYEKMQSDKGSIPDRFSAQQFSDYHSELNMSSLELGDSALYFCASSLATGVLGTGELFFGEGSRLTVL.

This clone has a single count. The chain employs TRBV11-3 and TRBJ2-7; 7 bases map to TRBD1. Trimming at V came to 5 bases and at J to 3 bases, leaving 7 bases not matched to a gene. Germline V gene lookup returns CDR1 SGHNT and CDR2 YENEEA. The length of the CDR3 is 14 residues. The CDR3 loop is CASSRGQRIYEQYF. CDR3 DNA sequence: TGTGCCAGCAGCAGGGGACAGAGGATCTACGAGCAGTACTTC.

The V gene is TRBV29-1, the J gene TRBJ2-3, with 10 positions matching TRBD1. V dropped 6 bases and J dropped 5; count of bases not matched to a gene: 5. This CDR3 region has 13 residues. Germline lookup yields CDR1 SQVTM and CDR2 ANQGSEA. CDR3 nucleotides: TGCAGCGTAGACAGGGGGCGGCAAGATACGCAGTATTTT. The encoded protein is CSVDRGRQDTQYF.

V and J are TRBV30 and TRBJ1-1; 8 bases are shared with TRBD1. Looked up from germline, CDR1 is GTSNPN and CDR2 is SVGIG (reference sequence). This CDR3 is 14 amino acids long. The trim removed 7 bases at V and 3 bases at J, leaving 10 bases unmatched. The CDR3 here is CASDRAGVDTEAFF. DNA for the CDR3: TGTGCCTCGGACAGGGCGGGGGTCGACACTGAAGCTTTCTTT.

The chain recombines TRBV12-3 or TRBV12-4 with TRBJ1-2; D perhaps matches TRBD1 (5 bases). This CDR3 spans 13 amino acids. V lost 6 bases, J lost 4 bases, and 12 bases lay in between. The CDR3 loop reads CASRGGVAYGYTF. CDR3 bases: TGTGCCAGCAGAGGAGGGGTGGCCTATGGCTACACCTTC.

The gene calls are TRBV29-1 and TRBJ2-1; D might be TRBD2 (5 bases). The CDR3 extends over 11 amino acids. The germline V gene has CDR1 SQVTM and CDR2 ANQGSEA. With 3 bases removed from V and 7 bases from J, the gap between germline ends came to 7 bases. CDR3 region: CSVDRGNEQFF. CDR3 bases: TGCAGCGTTGACCGGGGAAATGAGCAGTTCTTC.

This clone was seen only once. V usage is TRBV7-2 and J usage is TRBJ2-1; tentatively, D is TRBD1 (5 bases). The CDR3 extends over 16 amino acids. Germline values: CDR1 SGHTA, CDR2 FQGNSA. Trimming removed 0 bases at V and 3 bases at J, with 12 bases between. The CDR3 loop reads CASSLARNRGYNEQFF. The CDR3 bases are TGTGCCAGCAGCTTAGCGCGGAATAGGGGCTACAATGAGCAGTTCTTC.

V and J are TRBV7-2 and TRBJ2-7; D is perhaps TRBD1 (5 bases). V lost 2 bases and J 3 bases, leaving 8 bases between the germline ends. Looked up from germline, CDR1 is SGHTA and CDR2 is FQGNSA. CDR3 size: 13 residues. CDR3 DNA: TGTGCCAGCAGCTTATTCACAGGCTACGAGCAGTACTTC. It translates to CASSLFTGYEQYF.